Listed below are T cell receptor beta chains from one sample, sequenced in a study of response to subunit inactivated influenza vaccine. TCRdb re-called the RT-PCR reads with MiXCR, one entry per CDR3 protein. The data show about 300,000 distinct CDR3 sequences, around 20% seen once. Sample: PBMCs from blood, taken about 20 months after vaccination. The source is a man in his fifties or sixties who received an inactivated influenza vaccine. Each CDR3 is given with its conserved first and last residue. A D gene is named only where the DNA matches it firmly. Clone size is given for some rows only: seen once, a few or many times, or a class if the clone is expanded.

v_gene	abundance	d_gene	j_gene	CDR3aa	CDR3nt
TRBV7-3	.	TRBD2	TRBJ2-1	CASSLTSGRATYNEQFF	TGTGCCAGCAGCTTAACTAGCGGGAGGGCGACCTACAATGAGCAGTTCTTC
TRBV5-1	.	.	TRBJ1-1	CASSGRGGSTEAFF	TGCGCCAGCAGCGGCAGGGGAGGGAGCACTGAAGCTTTCTTT
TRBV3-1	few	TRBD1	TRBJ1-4	CASSPIDRANEKLFF	TGTGCCAGCAGCCCAATAGACAGGGCTAATGAAAAACTGTTTTTT
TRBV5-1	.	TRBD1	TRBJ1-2	CASSPAEGANYGYTF	TGCGCCAGCAGCCCCGCCGAGGGGGCGAACTATGGCTACACCTTC
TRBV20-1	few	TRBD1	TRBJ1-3	CSARLRGQAYF	TGCAGTGCTAGATTAAGGGGACAGGCATATTTT
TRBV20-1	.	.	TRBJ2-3	CSASPTGTDTQYF	TGCAGTGCAAGCCCGACAGGCACAGATACGCAGTATTTT
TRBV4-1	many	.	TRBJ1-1	CASSQREALNTEAFF	TGCGCCAGCAGCCAAAGGGAGGCGCTGAACACTGAAGCTTTCTTT
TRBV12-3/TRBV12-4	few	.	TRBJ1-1	CASSRQRNTEAFF	TGTGCCAGCAGCCGACAGAGGAACACTGAAGCTTTCTTT
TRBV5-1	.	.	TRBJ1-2	CASSLGGWSDGYTF	TGCGCCAGCAGCTTGGGGGGGTGGAGCGATGGCTACACCTTC
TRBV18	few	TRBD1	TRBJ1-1	CASSPSPGQATEAFF	TGTGCCAGCTCACCATCCCCGGGACAGGCCACTGAAGCTTTCTTT
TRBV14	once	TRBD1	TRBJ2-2	CASSRGQGRTGELFF	TGTGCCAGCAGTCGGGGACAGGGTAGAACCGGGGAGCTGTTTTTT
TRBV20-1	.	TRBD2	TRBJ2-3	CSTTSGVSTDTQYF	TGCAGTACCACTAGCGGAGTTAGCACAGATACGCAGTATTTT
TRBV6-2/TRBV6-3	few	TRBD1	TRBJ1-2	CAITPGQGTLLTF	TGTGCCATTACGCCGGGACAGGGGACCCTCCTCACCTTC
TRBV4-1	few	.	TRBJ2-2	CASSQVTGGTGELFF	TGCGCCAGCAGCCAAGTTACCGGGGGTACCGGGGAGCTGTTTTTT
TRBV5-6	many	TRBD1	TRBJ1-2	CASSLGGTGPFGYTF	TGTGCCAGCAGCTTGGGTGGGACAGGGCCCTTTGGCTACACCTTC
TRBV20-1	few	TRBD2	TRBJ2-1	CSARAHTTLAGGSDEQFF	TGCAGTGCTAGAGCACACACCACACTAGCGGGAGGGTCGGATGAGCAGTTCTTC
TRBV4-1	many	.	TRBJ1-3	CASSQEGPYSGNTIYF	TGCGCCAGCAGCCAAGAGGGACCTTACTCTGGAAACACCATATATTTT
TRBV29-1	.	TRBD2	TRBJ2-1	CSVGAASGSGSYNEQFF	TGCAGCGTTGGAGCGGCTAGCGGGAGTGGATCCTACAATGAGCAGTTCTTC
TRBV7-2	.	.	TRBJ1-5	CASGLVAGGQGSNQPQHF	TGTGCCAGCGGCTTAGTCGCGGGTGGGCAGGGGAGCAATCAGCCCCAGCATTTT
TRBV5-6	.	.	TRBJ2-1	CASSLFRNEQFF	TGTGCCAGCAGCTTGTTCCGCAATGAGCAGTTCTTC
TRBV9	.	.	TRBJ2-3	CASSEGEASTDTQYF	TGTGCCAGCAGCGAGGGGGAAGCTAGCACAGATACGCAGTATTTT
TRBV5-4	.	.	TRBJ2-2	CASSSPRGTGVETGELFF	TGTGCCAGCAGCTCCCCCCGCGGAACGGGGGTAGAGACCGGGGAGCTGTTTTTT